The 15 T cell receptor beta chains in this list originate from one sample, sequenced in a study of read filtering for tumor transcriptome and immune sequencing. From approximately 430 ng of RNA, a library with molecular barcoded alpha/delta and beta/gamma adaptors was made. One entry per CDR3 protein results from TCRdb running MiXCR on the reads. The sample yields some 19,000 distinct CDR3 sequences, roughly 23% seen once. Input material: a population of CD138-negative cells sorted from bone marrow. These TCRs come from a donor over 35 with multiple myeloma.

This clonotype was seen repeatedly, ten times or more. This chain uses TRBV29-1 with TRBJ1-1; no firm D call. Trimming took off 5 bases at V and 0 bases at J, with 10 bases between the two ends. Germline CDR1 reads SQVTM; CDR2 reads ANQGSEA. The CDR3 consists of 13 residues. The CDR3 DNA follows: TGCAGCGTTCTGGATCTCATGAACACTGAAGCTTTCTTT. It codes for CSVLDLMNTEAFF.

A few counts support this clonotype. This chain connects TRBV3-1 to TRBJ2-3, with 8 nucleotides matching TRBD1. Germline-derived CDR1 and CDR2 are LGHDT and YNNKEL (reference sequence). J gave up 9 bases and V 7 bases, and 9 bases lay outside the gene matches. The CDR3 length is 13 residues. The CDR3 region is CASTTGGIGTQYF. The CDR3 DNA sequence: TGTGCCAGCACCACAGGGGGAATAGGAACGCAGTATTTT.

On this clonotype itself: The conserved phenylalanine or tryptophan is not found at the CDR3 terminus, so this likely reflects a read error. The V and J genes are TRBV2 and TRBJ2-1; D ambiguous. This CDR3 comprises 11 residues. V lost 7 bases to trimming and J lost 4 bases, with 5 bases between them. CDR1 is SNHLY and CDR2 is FYNNEI in the germline V gene. The CDR3 reads CASNGYNEQFT. DNA of the CDR3: TGTGCCAGCAACGGATACAATGAGCAGTTCACC.

This clonotype was picked up many times. The chain has TRBV3-1 and TRBJ2-2; D unclear. V lost 3 bases to trimming and J lost 3 bases, with 2 bases between them. The CDR3 runs to 12 residues. CDR1 is LGHDT, CDR2 YNNKEL, per germline (reference sequence). As DNA, the CDR3 is TGTGCCAGCAGCCACCACACCGGGGAGCTGTTTTTT. Its translation is CASSHHTGELFF.

This clonotype was seen many times. V is TRBV5-5 and J is TRBJ1-1; D remains unclear. V lost 0 bases and J lost 6, with 9 bases in between. Germline loops: CDR1 SGHKS, CDR2 YYEKEE (reference sequence). The CDR3 has 13 amino acids. CDR3 in amino acids: CASSLVSTAEAFF. The DNA of the CDR3 is TGTGCCAGCAGCTTGGTTTCGACTGCTGAAGCTTTCTTT.

This clonotype occurred a few times. One base away lies a much larger clone, so this may be a sequencing read error. The V gene is TRBV29-1, the J gene TRBJ2-7; 9 nucleotides match TRBD1. Germline V lookup: CDR1 SQVTM, CDR2 ANQGSEA. CDR3 length: 12 residues. The chain's CDR3 is CGVRDRVYEQYF. In DNA, the CDR3 is TGCGGCGTTCGGGACAGGGTCTACGAGCAGTACTTC.

The chain joins TRBV20-1 to TRBJ2-3; a weak D match, TRBD2 (5 bases). Looked up from germline, CDR1 is DFQATT and CDR2 is SNEGSKA (reference sequence). Trimming took off 3 bases at V and 0 bases at J, with 16 bases between the two ends. This CDR3 has 16 residues. For the CDR3, the DNA is TGCAGTGCTAGGCGGTTCGGGGAAACTAGCACAGATACGCAGTATTTT. It specifies CSARRFGETSTDTQYF.

In the case of this clonotype: A read error may explain this, as a much larger clone is one base away. The chain links TRBV20-1 to TRBJ2-7; D perhaps matches TRBD2 (5 bases). The CDR3 sequence is 15 residues long. Germline V lookup: CDR1 DFQATT, CDR2 SNEGSKA (reference sequence). V was shortened by 1 base and J by 7 bases, with 20 bases between the two germline ends. CDR3 sequence reads: CSARAKPDSTGEQYF. The DNA for the CDR3 is TGCAGTGCTAGAGCTAAGCCGGACTCCACGGGAGAGCAGTACTTC.

In its sample, this clonotype was seen many times. V usage is TRBV2 and J usage is TRBJ2-2; 8 bases are shared with TRBD2. V was clipped by 9 bases and J by 6 bases; unmatched bases: 9. The CDR3 covers 14 residues. The germline V gene encodes CDR1 SNHLY and CDR2 FYNNEI. The DNA of the CDR3 is TGTGCCAGAAACAGCGGGAGAGTTGCCGGGGAGCTGTTTTTT. Its translation is CARNSGRVAGELFF.

This clonotype was observed a handful of times. Sequence at one end of the junction differs from germline and may be a read error. The chain couples TRBV11-3 to TRBJ1-1; D unclear. The germline gives CDR1 SGHNT, CDR2 YENEEA. CDR3 size: 14 residues. CDR3 protein: CASGLGRTGTEAFF. The CDR3 nucleotides are TGTGCCAGCGGCTTAGGACGCACGGGCACTGAAGCTTTCTTT.

This clonotype was counted ten times or more. The V and J genes are TRBV7-3 and TRBJ2-5, with D perhaps matching TRBD1 (7 bases). The CDR3 sequence is 15 residues long. Germline V gives CDR1 SGHTA, CDR2 FQGTGA. The V and J ends lost 3 bases and 0 bases respectively, with 11 bases between them. CDR3 in amino acids: CASSFGGTDQETQYF. CDR3 in DNA: TGTGCCAGCAGCTTCGGCGGGACAGACCAAGAGACCCAGTACTTC.

In its sample, this clonotype was seen many times. The chain links TRBV28 to TRBJ2-7; D remains ambiguous. V was trimmed by 8 bases and J by 4 bases, leaving 15 bases between them. In germline, CDR1 is MDHEN, CDR2 SYDVKM. This CDR3 contains 13 residues. In DNA form, the CDR3 reads TGTGCCAGCTTGTTGGGGATTTTGTACGAGCAGTACTTC. Its translation is CASLLGILYEQYF. Together with reference TRBV28 and TRBJ2-7, the CDR3 gives the full variable domain: DVKVTQSSRYLVKRTGEKVFLECVQDMDHENMFWYRQDPGLGLRLIYFSYDVKMKEKGDIPEGYSVSREKKERFSLILESASTNQTSMYLCASLLGILYEQYFGPGTRLTVT.

This clonotype was counted at least ten times. The chain links TRBV30 to TRBJ2-7; tentatively, D is TRBD1 (5 bases). The CDR3 spans 13 residues. Germline-derived CDR1 and CDR2 are GTSNPN and SVGIG (reference sequence). Trimming took 2 bases from V and 3 from J, leaving 11 bases between them. The CDR3 loop reads CAWSPTVFYEQYF. DNA of the CDR3: TGTGCCTGGAGTCCGACAGTTTTCTACGAGCAGTACTTC.

Regarding this clonotype: A much more abundant neighbour one base away suggests this may be a read error. The chain has TRBV6-6 and TRBJ2-7, with TRBD1 as a possible D gene (6 bases). V shed 7 bases and J shed 8 bases, with 15 bases lying between them. The CDR3 contains 12 residues. Germline-derived CDR1 and CDR2 are MNHNY and SVGAGI (reference sequence). The CDR3 bases are TGTGCCAGCATTTTAACAGGGAGTAAGCAGTACTTC. It specifies CASILTGSKQYF.

This clonotype was detected ten times or more. The chain carries TRBV5-6 and TRBJ2-1; D is unclear. V lost 0 bases and J lost 11, with 9 bases in between. Germline lookup yields CDR1 SGHDT and CDR2 YYEEEE. The length of the CDR3 is 12 residues. The CDR3 reads CASSLAPGQQFF. Here the CDR3 DNA reads TGTGCCAGCAGCTTGGCCCCCGGACAGCAGTTCTTC. The variable domain in full, with the rest retrieved from reference TRBV5-6 and TRBJ2-1, is DAGVTQSPTHLIKTRGQQVTLRCSPKSGHDTVSWYQQALGQGPQFIFQYYEEEERQRGNFPDRFSGHQFPNYSSELNVNALLLGDSALYLCASSLAPGQQFFGPGTRLTVL.